This T cell receptor (beta chain) originates from a study of blood T cell repertoires in COVID-19. Study as a whole: PBMCs, B-cell-depleted T cells, or T cells provided the cDNA or gDNA that made up the material.

The CDR3 contains 16 residues. J gave up 6 bases and V 0 bases, and 5 bases lay outside the gene matches. The germline V gene has CDR1 SGHKS and CDR2 YYEKEE (reference sequence). Donors were grouped by their self-reported clinical history. The table came from immunoSEQ multiplex PCR; TCRdb's copy has only in-frame clones and leaves some out. The data hold about 400,000 clones, with approximately 90% observed a single time. In regard to this clone: Within the sample, other DNA sequences also encode this same CDR3.

The receptor's source is a woman aged 25 to 45 with acute COVID-19. What was sequenced was PBMCs or T cells enriched from blood (not recorded which). The gene calls are TRBV5-5 and TRBJ2-1; TRBD2 agrees at 11 bases. CDR3 amino acids: CASSLGLAGGFNEQFF. CDR3 nucleotides: TGTGCCAGCAGCTTGGGGCTAGCGGGGGGTTTCAATGAGCAGTTCTTC. The full variable domain, completed using reference TRBV5-5 and TRBJ2-1, is DAGVTQSPTHLIKTRGQQVTLRCSPISGHKSVSWYQQVLGQGPQFIFQYYEKEERGRGNFPDRFSARQFPNYSSELNVNALLLGDSALYLCASSLGLAGGFNEQFFGPGTRLTVL.